This is a list of T cell receptor beta chains from one sample in a study of T cell changes during pregnancy in multiple sclerosis. Assay: immunoSEQ multiplex PCR; the TCRdb copy retains only in-frame clones and omits some. The sample contains roughly 48,000 clones, approximately 92% of which appear only once. Sequences were derived from CD4+ T cells from peripheral blood mononuclear cells, sampled in the second trimester of pregnancy. Receptors originate from a female donor in good health, enrolled as a control in a pregnancy study. Both conserved end residues are part of each CDR3. The D gene is left open where the match is weak. A row's size may be missing; if present it is once, few, many or a size class.

v_call	j_call	clone_size	d_call	cdr3_aa	cdr3_nt
TRBV9	TRBJ2-3	-	-	CASSVVGGTQYF	TGTGCCAGCAGCGTAGTCGGCGGTACGCAGTATTTT
TRBV5-1	TRBJ2-5	-	TRBD2	CASSRAGERETQYF	TGCGCCAGCAGCCGGGCGGGGGAGAGGGAGACCCAGTACTTC
TRBV4-2	TRBJ2-5	-	TRBD2	CASSQDLTSVQTQYF	TGTGCCAGCAGCCAAGATCTGACTAGCGTACAGACCCAGTACTTC
TRBV6-5	TRBJ2-3	-	-	CASSYIAKTDTQYF	TGTGCCAGCAGTTACATCGCTAAAACAGATACGCAGTATTTT
TRBV12-5	TRBJ2-1	-	-	CASGLGGNVEQFF	TGTGCTAGTGGTTTGGGCGGAAATGTTGAGCAGTTCTTC
TRBV5-5	TRBJ1-5	-	TRBD1	CASSPKPGTAHGSNQPQHF	TGTGCCAGCAGCCCAAAGCCTGGGACAGCTCATGGAAGCAATCAGCCCCAGCATTTT
TRBV4-2	TRBJ2-5	-	-	CASSQGRVQETQYF	TGTGCCAGCAGCCAAGGGCGGGTTCAAGAGACCCAGTACTTC
TRBV19	TRBJ1-5	-	-	CASSTGFGNQPQHF	TGTGCCAGTAGTACAGGTTTCGGCAATCAGCCCCAGCATTTT
TRBV30	TRBJ1-2	-	TRBD1	CAWRPGQHYGYTF	TGTGCCTGGAGACCGGGACAGCACTATGGCTACACCTTC
TRBV9	TRBJ2-1	-	-	CASSVASTLSSYNEQFF	TGTGCCAGCAGCGTAGCCTCCACCCTCAGCTCCTACAATGAGCAGTTCTTC
TRBV28	TRBJ2-2	-	TRBD1	CASSIQGKELFF	TGTGCCAGCAGCATACAGGGGAAGGAGCTGTTTTTT
TRBV27	TRBJ2-1	-	-	CASSLSTGPNEQFF	TGTGCCAGCAGTTTATCGACAGGACCTAATGAGCAGTTCTTC
TRBV18	TRBJ2-1	-	-	CASSPYREFDNEQFF	TGTGCCAGCTCACCATATCGGGAGTTCGACAATGAGCAGTTCTTC
TRBV11-1	TRBJ2-7	-	-	CASSQTGYEQYF	TGTGCCAGCAGCCAGACAGGATACGAGCAGTACTTC
TRBV29-1	TRBJ1-1	-	-	CSPSPAENTEAFF	TGCAGCCCCTCCCCGGCGGAGAACACTGAAGCTTTCTTT
TRBV6-1	TRBJ1-4	-	TRBD1	CASSGTGGADEKLFF	TGTGCCAGCAGTGGTACAGGGGGCGCCGATGAAAAACTGTTTTTT
TRBV6-5	TRBJ2-1	-	-	CASTYRDEQFF	TGTGCCAGCACCTACCGAGATGAGCAGTTCTTC
TRBV7-6	TRBJ2-1	-	TRBD2	CASSLATSLGTSGRQEQFF	TGTGCCAGCAGCTTAGCCACTTCCCTCGGGACTAGCGGGAGGCAAGAGCAGTTCTTC
TRBV5-6	TRBJ2-5	-	-	CASSPTGAKETQYF	TGTGCCAGCAGCCCAACGGGAGCAAAAGAGACCCAGTACTTC
TRBV5-8	TRBJ1-4	-	-	CAGGQPTTNEKLFF	TGTGCCGGCGGACAGCCTACAACTAATGAAAAACTGTTTTTT
TRBV19	TRBJ2-3	-	TRBD2	CASRDSGGRTDTQYF	TGTGCCAGTAGGGATAGCGGGGGCCGCACAGATACGCAGTATTTT
TRBV28	TRBJ2-7	few	TRBD1	CASSLAGQGGEQYF	TGTGCCAGCAGTTTAGCCGGACAGGGAGGCGAGCAGTACTTC
TRBV18	TRBJ2-1	-	TRBD1	CASSPGRDRIYNEQFF	TGTGCCAGCTCACCAGGTCGGGACAGGATCTACAATGAGCAGTTCTTC
TRBV9	TRBJ1-5	-	TRBD1	CASSVTGGPNQPQHF	TGTGCCAGCAGCGTGACAGGGGGCCCCAATCAGCCCCAGCATTTT
TRBV28	TRBJ2-4	-	-	CASRLGGAKNIQYF	TGTGCCAGCAGGCTCGGGGGAGCCAAAAACATTCAGTACTTC
TRBV6-6	TRBJ1-3	-	TRBD1	CASSLQTGGGGNTIYF	TGTGCCAGCAGTCTCCAGACAGGGGGAGGCGGAAACACCATATATTTT
TRBV5-1	TRBJ1-3	-	-	CASSLNRGLSGNTIYF	TGCGCCAGCAGTTTGAATCGAGGCCTCTCTGGAAACACCATATATTTT
TRBV25-1	TRBJ2-4	-	TRBD1	CASSENPGQGPNIQYF	TGTGCCAGCAGTGAAAATCCGGGACAGGGACCAAACATTCAGTACTTC
TRBV6-6	TRBJ1-2	-	TRBD1	CASSYQGQEVYGYTF	TGTGCCAGCAGTTATCAGGGACAGGAGGTCTATGGCTACACCTTC
TRBV5-1	TRBJ2-7	-	-	CASSLVPTGVGDEQYF	TGCGCCAGCAGCTTGGTCCCTACGGGAGTTGGGGACGAGCAGTACTTC
TRBV7-2	TRBJ2-7	-	-	CASSLVVSSYEQYF	TGTGCCAGCAGCTTAGTGGTCAGCTCCTACGAGCAGTACTTC
TRBV23-1	TRBJ2-2	-	-	CASSQYIWGDTGELFF	TGCGCCAGCAGTCAATATATATGGGGGGATACCGGGGAGCTGTTTTTT
TRBV7-3	TRBJ1-1	-	-	CASSLTAKNTEAFF	TGTGCCAGCAGCTTAACAGCCAAGAACACTGAAGCTTTCTTT
TRBV12-5	TRBJ2-7	-	TRBD1	CASGLGQGGEQYF	TGTGCTAGTGGTTTGGGACAGGGTGGCGAGCAGTACTTC
TRBV5-1	TRBJ2-1	-	-	CASSLRLLAGDEQFF	TGCGCCAGCAGCTTGCGTCTGCTAGCCGGGGATGAGCAGTTCTTC
TRBV4-1	TRBJ2-2	-	-	CASSQESAPQAAGELFF	TGCGCCAGCAGCCAAGAAAGTGCCCCCCAAGCGGCCGGGGAGCTGTTTTTT
TRBV7-2	TRBJ1-4	once	TRBD1	CASSLQGYGEKLFF	TGTGCCAGCAGCCTACAGGGGTACGGTGAAAAACTGTTTTTT
TRBV9	TRBJ2-7	-	TRBD2	CASSVGASGPYEQYF	TGTGCCAGCAGCGTAGGGGCTAGCGGGCCCTACGAGCAGTACTTC
TRBV19	TRBJ2-1	-	TRBD2	CASSAGLAGGEQFF	TGTGCCAGTAGTGCCGGACTAGCGGGAGGAGAGCAGTTCTTC
TRBV7-8	TRBJ2-3	-	TRBD1	CASSPGTGRGSTDTQYF	TGTGCCAGCAGCCCCGGGACAGGGAGAGGGTCCACAGATACGCAGTATTTT
TRBV4-1	TRBJ2-3	-	TRBD2	CASSPPGLAGGYSTDTQYF	TGCGCCAGCAGCCCGCCAGGACTAGCGGGGGGCTATAGCACAGATACGCAGTATTTT
TRBV27	TRBJ2-1	-	-	CASRRGGEQFF	TGTGCCAGCAGGCGAGGAGGTGAGCAGTTCTTC
TRBV28	TRBJ1-2	-	-	CAVRPGEWYGYTF	TGTGCCGTTCGACCGGGGGAGTGGTATGGCTACACCTTC
TRBV7-9	TRBJ1-1	-	TRBD1	CAILYRGLSEAFF	TGTGCCATACTATACAGGGGGCTCTCTGAAGCTTTCTTT
TRBV5-1	TRBJ2-2	once	-	CASSLAGVFDTGELFF	TGCGCCAGCAGCTTGGCCGGGGTTTTCGACACCGGGGAGCTGTTTTTT
TRBV19	TRBJ2-3	-	-	CASSRADTSTDTQYF	TGTGCCAGTAGTAGGGCAGATACTAGCACAGATACGCAGTATTTT
TRBV7-2	TRBJ2-3	-	TRBD2	CASSFRLAGGSDTQYF	TGTGCCAGCAGCTTTCGACTAGCGGGAGGCTCAGATACGCAGTATTTT
TRBV12-5	TRBJ1-2	-	TRBD1	CASGFASGQGRGYTF	TGTGCTAGTGGTTTCGCCTCGGGACAGGGACGAGGCTACACCTTC
TRBV14	TRBJ1-6	few	-	CASSQVSSRRQGHSPLHF	TGTGCCAGCAGCCAAGTGTCGTCTCGGCGTCAGGGTCATTCACCCCTCCACTTT
TRBV18	TRBJ1-1	-	-	CASSLTGRNTEAFF	TGTGCCAGCTCACTAACTGGGCGGAACACTGAAGCTTTCTTT
TRBV6-1	TRBJ1-2	-	TRBD1	CASSRTGLEYGYTF	TGTGCCAGCAGTCGGACAGGGCTGGAGTATGGCTACACCTTC
TRBV6-1	TRBJ2-1	-	TRBD1	CASSEWDRDNEQFF	TGTGCCAGCAGTGAGTGGGACAGAGACAATGAGCAGTTCTTC
TRBV4-3	TRBJ2-2	-	TRBD2	CASSQVPGTTNTGELFF	TGCGCCAGCAGCCAAGTACCCGGGACTACGAACACCGGGGAGCTGTTTTTT
TRBV11-2	TRBJ1-1	-	TRBD1	CASSLGTGGEAFF	TGTGCCAGCAGCTTAGGGACAGGGGGAGAAGCTTTCTTT
TRBV19	TRBJ2-3	-	TRBD2	CASREAGGVTDTQYF	TGTGCCAGTAGAGAAGCGGGGGGGGTCACAGATACGCAGTATTTT
TRBV12-2	TRBJ1-2	-	-	CASRLGGSSNYGYTF	TGTGCAAGTCGCTTAGGCGGGAGCTCTAACTATGGCTACACCTTC
TRBV6-1	TRBJ2-7	-	TRBD1	CASSGQGSGALYEQYF	TGTGCCAGCAGTGGACAGGGGTCGGGGGCCCTTTACGAGCAGTACTTC